This paragraph reports one T cell receptor (beta chain). Its antigen is not identified. One entry per CDR3 protein, called by TCRdb with MiXCR from the reads. The data show some 920,000 distinct CDR3 sequences, around 31% seen once. Trimming removed 4 bases from V and 7 bases from J; junction bases left unmatched: 8. CDR3 length equals 15 residues. Germline V lookup: CDR1 LGHNA, CDR2 YNFKEQ. The data were taken from a study of T cell repertoires in cytomegalovirus infection. Sample: cultured CD8+ T cells from PBMCs, taken from culture after CMV antigen stimulation. This chain joins TRBV4-2 and TRBJ1-5; TRBD1 matches at 9 bases. The clonotype originates from a human donor in good health (CMV status not recorded). Some clones in this sample may be carry-over from other donors' samples. CDR3: CASSLDRGKGQPQHF. For the CDR3, the DNA is TGTGCCAGCAGCCTGGACAGGGGTAAAGGCCAGCCCCAGCATTTT.